This section outlines one TCR beta chain sequence together with its context. The sample belongs to a study of blood T cell repertoires in COVID-19. Across the study: Spain, Italy and the United States supplied samples that represented acute and convalescent COVID-19. T cells, B-cell-depleted T cells, or PBMCs supplied cDNA or gDNA.

This CDR3 contains 13 residues. V was cut by 0 bases and J by 5 bases, with 5 bases left in between. Germline values: CDR1 MNHEY, CDR2 SVGEGT. One Seattle source followed patients from active infection through their disease course. Authors' processing steps: It was from reference gene primer amplification that nucleated cell counts were estimated. Sequencing was performed with immunoSEQ multiplex PCR; in TCRdb, only in-frame clones are kept and a portion is missing. V, J and clone size are taken as reported in that table, and D and trimming were inferred from the DNA itself. This sample yields fewer than 300,000 clones, of which approximately 88% are seen a single time; roughly 1.5% belongs to the top ten.

Source material: peripheral blood. The gene calls are TRBV6-2 or TRBV6-3 and TRBJ2-1; D unclear. This clonotype was sampled from a human donor with COVID-19, enrolled during active disease. The donor label of this sample is uncertain. CDR3 protein: CASSYSRDNEQFF. In DNA, the CDR3 is TGTGCCAGCAGTTACTCGAGAGACAATGAGCAGTTCTTC.